This T cell receptor beta chain was observed in a study of T cells after yellow fever vaccination (dated by TCRdb to between 2019 and 2020). Broadly, across the study: Libraries from fractions with low cell numbers were prepared with the SMART-Seq v4 Ultra Low Input RNA kit. Bulk TCR alpha and beta repertoires were sequenced longitudinally to track T-cell clones before and after primary and booster YFV17D yellow fever vaccination. The cohort comprised two healthy male donors, one aged 18 to 30 and one aged 30 to 40 years. Blood was drawn at multiple timepoints before and after primary and secondary immunization, with bulk PBMC replicates and cell subsets isolated.

The sample's treatment or condition label, decoded: live attenuated yellow fever vaccine strain. PBMCs were isolated from peripheral blood using a standard Ficoll-Paque protocol. CD4 and CD8 T-cell fractions were isolated with Dynabeads CD4 and CD8 positive selection kits. TriZol was used to extract RNA from bulk PBMCs, from CD4 and CD8 fractions, and from dextramer-positive and dextramer-negative fractions. General findings and caveats noted by the study authors: FACS-sorted repertoires could contain abundant contaminating clonotypes from the bulk population, so computational filtering was required. Compared with the primary T-cell response, the secondary T-cell response was weaker but faster, peaking on day 5 rather than day 15. After the booster, most clones that had expanded after primary vaccination were detected again (about 97% of CD4 and more than 80% of CD8), suggesting broad maintenance of memory. Only two donors were included in the study, so the extent to which the findings can be generalized is limited. A small fraction of clonotypes appeared in both the CD4 and CD8 compartments, likely as a result of convergent recombination.

This clonotype was picked up a small number of times. Its target antigen remains unknown. It has no much larger one-base neighbor in the sample; base qualities were not kept. Measured from the cysteine to the phenylalanine, the CDR3 is 13 residues long. The retained sequence is limited to the CDR3, 39 bases, with the frame set at the first base. A distance of 12 bases separates the germline ends of V and J, which lose 8 bases and 7 bases respectively. TCRdb names Illumina NovaSeq 6000 as the instrument used. TCR cDNA was made using 5'RACE template switching, a step that added a universal primer site and unique molecular identifiers. Priming of cDNA synthesis was performed from both the TCR alpha and TCR beta constant segments. Library amplification involved two PCR steps, and the second step added sample barcodes and sequencing adapters. Sequencing of the libraries was done on either Illumina HiSeq 2500 (2x100 bp) or NovaSeq (2x150 bp). Concerning the study's data processing: MIGEC was used to demultiplex reads and collapse the reads into UMI consensus sequences, and MiXCR was used for V(D)J alignment. Vaccine-responding clonotypes were defined with edgeR using replicate PBMC samples, requiring FDR below 0.01 and a log2 fold change above 5 up to day 15. CD4 or CD8 identity was assigned to each bulk clonotype according to whether the clonotype was present at higher abundance in the sequenced CD4 repertoire or the sequenced CD8 repertoire. In-frame beta chains were kept once TCRdb had trimmed the public reads at Q25 with fastp and called clones with MiXCR. All rows with the same CDR3 protein become a single entry with the most common DNA and genes. These V and J calls originate from TCRdb's pipeline instead of the authors' own analysis. This sample gives 300,000 to 400,000 distinct CDR3 sequences in total; around an eighth of them show up just once. The ten top clones hold roughly 3% of the sample.

The sequence is built from TRBV12-3 or TRBV12-4 and TRBJ1-6; confidence is insufficient to name the D gene. The source was CD4+ T cells sorted from PBMCs, collected 15 days after the yellow fever booster vaccination. The receptor's source is a young man who received the YFV17D yellow fever vaccine. The CDR3 protein is CASGNFGNSPLHF. The DNA reads TGTGCCAGCGGAAACTTTGGGAATTCACCCCTCCACTTT.